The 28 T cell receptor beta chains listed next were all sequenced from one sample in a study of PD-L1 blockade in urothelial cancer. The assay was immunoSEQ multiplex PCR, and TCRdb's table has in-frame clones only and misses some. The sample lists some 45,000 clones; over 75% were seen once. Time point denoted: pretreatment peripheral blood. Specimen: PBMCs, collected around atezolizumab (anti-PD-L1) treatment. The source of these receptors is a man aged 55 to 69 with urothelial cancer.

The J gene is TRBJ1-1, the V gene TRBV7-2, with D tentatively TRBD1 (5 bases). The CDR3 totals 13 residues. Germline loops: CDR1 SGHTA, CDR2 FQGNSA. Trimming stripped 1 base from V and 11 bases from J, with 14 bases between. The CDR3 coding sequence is TGTGCCAGCAGCTTAGAGTCGGGCAGGGTGGCTTTCTTT. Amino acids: CASSLESGRVAFF. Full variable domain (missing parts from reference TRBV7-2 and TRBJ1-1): GAGVSQSPSNKVTEKGKDVELRCDPISGHTALYWYRQSLGQGLEFLIYFQGNSAPDKSGLPSDRFSAERTGGSVSTLTIQRTQQEDSAVYLCASSLESGRVAFFGQGTRLTVV.

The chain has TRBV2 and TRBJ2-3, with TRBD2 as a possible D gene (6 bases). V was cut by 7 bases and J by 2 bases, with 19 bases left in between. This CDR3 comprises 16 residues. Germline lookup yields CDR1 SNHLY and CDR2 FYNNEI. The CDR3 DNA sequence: TGTGCCAGCAAAGAGGGAGGTAGCGACTACACAGATACGCAGTATTTT. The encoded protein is CASKEGGSDYTDTQYF.

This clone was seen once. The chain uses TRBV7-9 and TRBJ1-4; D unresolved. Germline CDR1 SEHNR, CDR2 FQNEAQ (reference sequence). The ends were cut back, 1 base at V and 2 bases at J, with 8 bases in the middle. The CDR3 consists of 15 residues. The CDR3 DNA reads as TGTGCCAGCAGCTTAGGAGGGAGCACTAATGAAAAACTGTTTTTT. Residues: CASSLGGSTNEKLFF.

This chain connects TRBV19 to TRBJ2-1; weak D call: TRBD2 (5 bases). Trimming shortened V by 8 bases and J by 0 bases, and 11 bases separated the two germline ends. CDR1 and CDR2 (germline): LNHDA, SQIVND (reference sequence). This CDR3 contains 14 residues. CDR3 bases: TGTGCCAGTCGCCGGGAAAACTCCTACAATGAGCAGTTCTTC. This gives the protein CASRRENSYNEQFF.

CDR3 DNA sequence: TGTGCCAGCAGCGGGGGGCTAGGACAGGCCGGATCCTACGAGCAGTACTTC. Its translation is CASSGGLGQAGSYEQYF. The chain couples TRBV7-9 to TRBJ2-7; TRBD1 might be the D (7 bases). The V end lost 5 bases, the J end lost 1 base, and 21 bases lay between the germline ends. This CDR3 spans 17 amino acids. CDR1 is SEHNR, CDR2 FQNEAQ, per germline (reference sequence).

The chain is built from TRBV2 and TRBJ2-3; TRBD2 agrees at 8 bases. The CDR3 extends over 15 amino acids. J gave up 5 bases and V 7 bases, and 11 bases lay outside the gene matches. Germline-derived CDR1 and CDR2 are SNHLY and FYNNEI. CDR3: CASIRTGGMEDTQYF. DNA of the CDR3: TGTGCCAGCATTCGGACGGGGGGGATGGAAGATACGCAGTATTTT.

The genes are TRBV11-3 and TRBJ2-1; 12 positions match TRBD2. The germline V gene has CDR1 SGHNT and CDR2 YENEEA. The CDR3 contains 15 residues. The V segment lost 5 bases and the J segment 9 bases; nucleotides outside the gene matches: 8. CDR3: CASSELAGGFSEQFF. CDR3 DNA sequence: TGTGCCAGCAGCGAACTAGCGGGGGGTTTTAGTGAGCAGTTCTTC.

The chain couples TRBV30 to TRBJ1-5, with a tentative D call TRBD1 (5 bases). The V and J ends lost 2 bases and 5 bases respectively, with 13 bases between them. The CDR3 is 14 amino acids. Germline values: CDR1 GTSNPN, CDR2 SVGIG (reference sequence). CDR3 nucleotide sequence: TGTGCCTGGAGTTGGGGGGTGGGGGATCAGCCCCAGCATTTT. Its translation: CAWSWGVGDQPQHF. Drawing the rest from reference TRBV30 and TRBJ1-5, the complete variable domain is SQTIHQWPATLVQPVGSPLSLECTVEGTSNPNLYWYRQAAGRGLQLLFYSVGIGQISSEVPQNLSASRPQDRQFILSSKKLLLSDSGFYLCAWSWGVGDQPQHFGDGTRLSIL.

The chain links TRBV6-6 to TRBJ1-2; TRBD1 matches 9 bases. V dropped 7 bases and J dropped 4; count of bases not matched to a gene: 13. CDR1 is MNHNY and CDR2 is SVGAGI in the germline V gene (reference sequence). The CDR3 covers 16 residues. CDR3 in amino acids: CASTPPAGTGSYGYTF. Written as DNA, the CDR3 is TGTGCCAGCACACCCCCCGCCGGGACAGGGTCCTATGGCTACACCTTC.

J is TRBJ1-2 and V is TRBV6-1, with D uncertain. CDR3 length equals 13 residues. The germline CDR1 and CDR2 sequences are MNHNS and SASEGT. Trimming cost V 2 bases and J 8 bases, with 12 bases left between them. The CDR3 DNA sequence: TGTGCCAGCAGTGAAACGGCAGCGGTGGGCTACACCTTC. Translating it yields CASSETAAVGYTF.

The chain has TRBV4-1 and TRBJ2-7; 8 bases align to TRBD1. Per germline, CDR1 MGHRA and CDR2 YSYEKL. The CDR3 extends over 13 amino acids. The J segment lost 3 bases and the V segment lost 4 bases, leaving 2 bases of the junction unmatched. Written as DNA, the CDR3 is TGCGCCAGCAGCCGAGGACAGGGCTACGAGCAGTACTTC. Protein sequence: CASSRGQGYEQYF.

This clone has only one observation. This CDR3 reads CASSPTTGLNQPQHF. The DNA of the CDR3 is TGTGCCAGCAGTCCCACGACAGGGTTAAATCAGCCCCAGCATTTT. The rearrangement uses TRBV27 and TRBJ1-5, with 7 bases aligning to TRBD1. CDR1 MNHEY and CDR2 SMNVEV come from the germline V gene (reference sequence). The CDR3 loop spans 15 amino acids. The trim removed 5 bases at V and 4 bases at J, leaving 8 bases unmatched.

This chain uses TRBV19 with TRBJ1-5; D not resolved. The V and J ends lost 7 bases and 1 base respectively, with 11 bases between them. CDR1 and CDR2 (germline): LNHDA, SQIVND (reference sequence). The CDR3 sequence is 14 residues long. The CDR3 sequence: CASTPRGSNQPQHF. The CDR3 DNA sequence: TGTGCCAGTACCCCACGGGGAAGCAATCAGCCCCAGCATTTT.

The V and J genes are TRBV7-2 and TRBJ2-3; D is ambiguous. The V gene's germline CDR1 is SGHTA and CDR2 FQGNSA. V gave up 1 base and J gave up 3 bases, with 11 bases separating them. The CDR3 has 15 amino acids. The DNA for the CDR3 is TGTGCCAGCAGCTTAGGGCGGCGGAATACAGATACGCAGTATTTT. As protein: CASSLGRRNTDTQYF. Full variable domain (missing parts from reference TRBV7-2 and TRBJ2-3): GAGVSQSPSNKVTEKGKDVELRCDPISGHTALYWYRQSLGQGLEFLIYFQGNSAPDKSGLPSDRFSAERTGGSVSTLTIQRTQQEDSAVYLCASSLGRRNTDTQYFGPGTRLTVL.

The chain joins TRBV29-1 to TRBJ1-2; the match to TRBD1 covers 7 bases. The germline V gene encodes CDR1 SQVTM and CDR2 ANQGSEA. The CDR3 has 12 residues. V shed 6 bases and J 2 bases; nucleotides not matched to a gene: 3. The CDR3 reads CSVTTGNYGYTF. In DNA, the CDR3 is TGCAGCGTGACGACAGGGAACTATGGCTACACCTTC.

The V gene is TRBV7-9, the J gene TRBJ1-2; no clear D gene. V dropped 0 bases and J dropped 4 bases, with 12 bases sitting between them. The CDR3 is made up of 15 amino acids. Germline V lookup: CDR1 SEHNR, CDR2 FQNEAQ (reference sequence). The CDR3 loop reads CASSLAGAGSYGYTF. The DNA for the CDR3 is TGTGCCAGCAGCTTAGCAGGCGCAGGCAGCTATGGCTACACCTTC.

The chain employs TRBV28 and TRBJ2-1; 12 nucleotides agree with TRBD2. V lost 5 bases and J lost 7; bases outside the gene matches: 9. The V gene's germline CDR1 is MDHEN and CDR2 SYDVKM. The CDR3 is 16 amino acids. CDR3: CASSPTSGSSYNEQFF. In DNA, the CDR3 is TGTGCCAGCAGTCCGACTAGCGGGAGTTCTTATAATGAGCAGTTCTTC.

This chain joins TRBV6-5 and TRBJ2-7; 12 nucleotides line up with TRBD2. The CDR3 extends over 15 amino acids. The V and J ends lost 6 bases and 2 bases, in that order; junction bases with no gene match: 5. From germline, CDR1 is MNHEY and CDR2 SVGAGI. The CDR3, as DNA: TGTGCCAGCAGGATACTAGCGGGGGGCCCCTACGAGCAGTACTTC. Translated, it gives CASRILAGGPYEQYF.

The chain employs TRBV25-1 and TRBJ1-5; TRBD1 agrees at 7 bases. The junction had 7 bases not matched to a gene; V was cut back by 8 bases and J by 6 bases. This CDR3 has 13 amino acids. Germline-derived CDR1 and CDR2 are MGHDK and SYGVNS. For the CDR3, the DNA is TGTGCCAGCGGAGAGGGGGCTGGTCAGCCCCAGCATTTT. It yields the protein CASGEGAGQPQHF. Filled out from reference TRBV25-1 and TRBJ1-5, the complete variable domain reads EADIYQTPRYLVIGTGKKITLECSQTMGHDKMYWYQQDPGMELHLIHYSYGVNSTEKGDLSSESTVSRIRTEHFPLTLESARPSHTSQYLCASGEGAGQPQHFGDGTRLSIL.

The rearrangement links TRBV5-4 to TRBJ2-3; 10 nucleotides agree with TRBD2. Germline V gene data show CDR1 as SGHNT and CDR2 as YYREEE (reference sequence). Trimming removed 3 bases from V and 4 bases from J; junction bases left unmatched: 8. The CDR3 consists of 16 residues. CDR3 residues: CASSSPPAGGPDTQYF. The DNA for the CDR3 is TGTGCCAGCAGCTCTCCTCCAGCGGGGGGGCCAGATACGCAGTATTTT.

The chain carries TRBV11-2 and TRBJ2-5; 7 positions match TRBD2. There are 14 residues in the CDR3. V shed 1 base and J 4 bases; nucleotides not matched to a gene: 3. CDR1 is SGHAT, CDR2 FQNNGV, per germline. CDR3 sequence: CASSLGAGAETQYF. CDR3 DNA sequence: TGTGCCAGCAGCTTAGGCGCGGGAGCAGAGACCCAGTACTTC. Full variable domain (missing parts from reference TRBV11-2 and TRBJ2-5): EAGVAQSPRYKIIEKRQSVAFWCNPISGHATLYWYQQILGQGPKLLIQFQNNGVVDDSQLPKDRFSAERLKGVDSTLKIQPAKLEDSAVYLCASSLGAGAETQYFGPGTRLLVL.

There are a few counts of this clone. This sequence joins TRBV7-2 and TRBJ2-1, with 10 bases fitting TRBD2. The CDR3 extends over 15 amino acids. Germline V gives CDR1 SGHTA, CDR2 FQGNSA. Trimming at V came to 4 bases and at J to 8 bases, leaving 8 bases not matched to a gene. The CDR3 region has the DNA TGTGCCAGCAGCTCCTCGGCTAGCGGGAGCTATGAGCAGTTCTTC. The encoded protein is CASSSSASGSYEQFF.

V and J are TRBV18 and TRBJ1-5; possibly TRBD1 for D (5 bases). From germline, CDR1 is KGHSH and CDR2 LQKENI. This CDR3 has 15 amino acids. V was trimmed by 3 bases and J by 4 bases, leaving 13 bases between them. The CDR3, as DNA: TGTGCCAGCTCACCCGGCGACAGAATTAATCAGCCCCAGCATTTT. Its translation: CASSPGDRINQPQHF.

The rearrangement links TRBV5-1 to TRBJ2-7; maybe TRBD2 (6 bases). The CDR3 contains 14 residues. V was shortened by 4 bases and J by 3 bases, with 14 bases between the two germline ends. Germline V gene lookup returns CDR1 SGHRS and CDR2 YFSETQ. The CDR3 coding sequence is TGCGCCAGCAGCATCGGGAGCGGCATCTACGAGCAGTACTTC. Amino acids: CASSIGSGIYEQYF.

CDR3: CASSAETGTTEQFF. Written as DNA, the CDR3 is TGTGCCAGCAGCGCCGAGACAGGCACCACTGAGCAGTTCTTC. The gene calls are TRBV9 and TRBJ2-1; tentative D call: TRBD1 (6 bases). Between the trimmed V and J ends, which lost 3 bases and 9 bases, there was a span of 16 bases. In germline, CDR1 is SGDLS, CDR2 YYNGEE. The CDR3 totals 14 residues. The full variable domain, completed using reference TRBV9 and TRBJ2-1, is DSGVTQTPKHLITATGQRVTLRCSPRSGDLSVYWYQQSLDQGLQFLIQYYNGEERAKGNILERFSAQQFPDLHSELNLSSLELGDSALYFCASSAETGTTEQFFGPGTRLTVL.

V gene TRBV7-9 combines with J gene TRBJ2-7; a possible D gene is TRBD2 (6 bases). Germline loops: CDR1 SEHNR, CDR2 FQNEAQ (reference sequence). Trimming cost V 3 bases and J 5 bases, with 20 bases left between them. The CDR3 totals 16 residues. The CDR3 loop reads CASSLMAGPGGNEQYF. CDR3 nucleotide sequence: TGTGCCAGCAGCTTGATGGCAGGCCCCGGGGGAAACGAGCAGTACTTC. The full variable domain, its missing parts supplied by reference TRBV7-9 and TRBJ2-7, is DTGVSQNPRHKITKRGQNVTFRCDPISEHNRLYWYRQTLGQGPEFLTYFQNEAQLEKSRLLSDRFSAERPKGSFSTLEIQRTEQGDSAMYLCASSLMAGPGGNEQYFGPGTRLTVT.

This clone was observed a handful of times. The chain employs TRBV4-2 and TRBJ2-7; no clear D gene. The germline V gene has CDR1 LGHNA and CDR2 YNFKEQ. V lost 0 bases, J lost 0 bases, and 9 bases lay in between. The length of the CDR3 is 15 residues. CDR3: CASSQENRFSYEQYF. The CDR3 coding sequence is TGTGCCAGCAGCCAAGAAAACAGATTCTCCTACGAGCAGTACTTC.

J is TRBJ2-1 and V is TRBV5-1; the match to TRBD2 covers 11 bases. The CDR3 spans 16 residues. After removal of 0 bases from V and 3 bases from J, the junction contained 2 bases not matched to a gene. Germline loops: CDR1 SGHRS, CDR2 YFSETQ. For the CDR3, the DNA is TGCGCCAGCAGCTTGGATAGCGGGAGGGGCTACAATGAGCAGTTCTTC. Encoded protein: CASSLDSGRGYNEQFF.